This TCR beta chain comes out of a study of blood T cell repertoires in COVID-19. In the original processing: The authors estimated nucleated cell counts from reference gene primer amplification. Sequenced by immunoSEQ multiplex PCR; TCRdb stores in-frame clones only, minus some. V, J and clone size are those of that table, while D and trimming were read from the DNA. This sample has under 250,000 clones, with 75% to 90% found just once. This clone appeared once. The CDR3 has 13 amino acids. The germline CDR1 and CDR2 sequences are LNHDA and SQIVND (reference sequence). V was pared by 3 bases and J by 4 bases, with 7 bases between. All enrollees were about 18 to 89 years old and from under 25 US areas.

J is TRBJ1-5 and V is TRBV19, with a weak D call TRBD1 (5 bases). Sample: PBMCs or T cells enriched from blood (not recorded which). The clonotype was recovered from a woman in her twenties or thirties who had been exposed to COVID-19. CDR3 coding DNA: TGTGCCAGTAGTATGACAGAAAATCAGCCCCAGCATTTT. Its protein product is CASSMTENQPQHF.